This entry features one T cell receptor beta chain sequence. Its antigen remains unidentified. The sample originates from a study of T cells expressing NK-cell markers. Study at large: Out of eight donors sequenced, seven tested HCMV-seropositive and the remaining one seronegative.

TCR beta libraries carry UMIs added by 5'RACE template switching. From the 5' RACE reads, TCRdb lists one entry per CDR3 protein and no DNA. The listing records a few hundred thousand distinct CDR3 sequences. Study conclusions and caveats: There remained a lack of clarity about HCMV specificity of expanded NKG2C+ T cell clones. The same clonotypes also predominated in the CD3+CD56-NKG2C+ fraction of a handful of donors.

The CDR3 is 14 residues long. Germline V gives CDR1 PRHDT, CDR2 FYEKMQ (reference sequence). The V gene is TRBV13, the J gene TRBJ1-2; TCRdb calls TRBD1, which cannot be checked without DNA. Sequenced: blood T cells: a sorted CD56 or NKG2C T cell subset, CD4+ or CD8+ T cells, or bulk PBMC T cells (not recorded which). This sequence originates from a woman between 50 and 59 years old in good health. The CDR3 is CASSLGDRDYGYTF. Full variable domain (missing parts from reference TRBV13 and TRBJ1-2): AAGVIQSPRHLIKEKRETATLKCYPIPRHDTVYWYQQGPGQDPQFLISFYEKMQSDKGSIPDRFSAQQFSDYHSELNMSSLELGDSALYFCASSLGDRDYGYTFGSGTRLTVV.